The present T cell receptor beta chain was sequenced within a study of T cells in Graves' hyperthyroidism and ophthalmopathy. Germline CDR1 and CDR2: MGHRA and YSYEKL. Trimming cost V 3 bases and J 5 bases, with 16 bases left between them. The CDR3 loop spans 16 amino acids. Regions amplified from RNA transcripts were the TCR beta CDR3 regions. HTBI primers were used for first-round RT-PCR of the TCR CDR3. From the multiplex PCR reads, TCRdb called clonotypes with MiXCR, one entry per CDR3 protein. Here the sample spans around 380,000 distinct CDR3 sequences, around an eighth being singletons. A few counts support this clonotype.

The chain has TRBV4-1 and TRBJ2-2; weak D call: TRBD1 (5 bases). Sequenced sample: blood. The sequence was collected from a man between 25 and 39 years old with Graves' hyperthyroidism that later progressed to Graves' ophthalmopathy. In DNA form, the CDR3 reads TGCGCCAGCAGCCACCCCCAAAGGGGATTTACCGGGGAGCTGTTTTTT. It translates to CASSHPQRGFTGELFF.